What follows are 14 T cell receptor beta chains derived from one specimen sequenced in a study of regulatory T cells in long-lasting Graves disease (TCRdb year 2021). The time point label here, explained by the study, means: newly diagnosed GD, antithyroid drugs for less than 3 months. For both TCR sequencing and RNA sequencing, RNA was extracted from PBMCs in TRIzol. The method behind the library was multiplex PCR. TCRdb records Illumina HiSeq 4000 as the sequencer. To build TCR beta libraries, CDR3 regions were amplified by Arm-PCR using iRepertoire HTBI primers. Starting from the raw public reads, TCRdb applied fastp trimming at Q25, assembled clones with MiXCR and retained in-frame beta chains. Identical CDR3 proteins give one entry, which carries the most common genes and DNA. For this sample the table gives under 300,000 distinct CDR3 sequences, of which roughly 18% were detected only once. Less than 25% of the sample is taken by the ten largest.

Source: peripheral blood mononuclear cells (PBMCs), taken at new diagnosis, from a patient treated with antithyroid drugs. These receptors came from a female donor with Graves disease.

This clonotype was detected only a few times. The CDR3 carries no conserved terminal phenylalanine or tryptophan, so it likely arises from a read error. The gene calls are TRBV19 and TRBJ2-2; D tentatively fits TRBD1 or TRBD2 (5 bases each). CDR1 is LNHDA and CDR2 is SQIVND in the germline V gene (reference sequence). CDR3 length: 14 residues. Trimming pared 4 bases from V and 2 bases from J, leaving 8 bases between. As DNA, the CDR3 is TGTGCCAGTAGTAGGGGGATAAACACCGGGGAGCTGTTTTCT. This translates into CASSRGINTGELFS.

This clonotype was counted at least ten times. The V and J genes are TRBV12-3 or TRBV12-4 and TRBJ1-1; D is unresolved. The CDR3 consists of 13 residues. Trimming cost V 5 bases and J 1 base, with 8 bases left between them. As DNA, the CDR3 is TGTGCCAGCAGTACCTACAAGAACACTGAAGCTTTCTTT. This codes for CASSTYKNTEAFF.

Details on this clonotype: Germline and junction disagree at one end, which may indicate a read error. The chain couples TRBV7-9 to TRBJ1-1; D is possibly TRBD1 (5 bases). The CDR3 contains 18 residues. The germline V gene has CDR1 SEHNR and CDR2 FQNEAQ (reference sequence). For the CDR3, the DNA is TGTGCCAGCGGCTTAAGGTGGTACATTTGGGACCTGAACACTGAAGCTTTCTTT. Its translation is CASGLRWYIWDLNTEAFF.

This clonotype was picked up many times. The chain combines TRBV11-2 with TRBJ1-5; perhaps TRBD1 as D (6 bases). Germline-derived CDR1 and CDR2 are SGHAT and FQNNGV. V was trimmed by 3 bases and J by 5 bases, leaving 11 bases between them. This CDR3 has 14 residues. The CDR3 here is CASSLTGIDQPQHF. CDR3 sequence (DNA): TGTGCCAGCAGCTTGACAGGAATAGATCAGCCCCAGCATTTT.

This clonotype was detected ten times or more. The chain carries TRBV3-1 and TRBJ2-5; 9 bases are a match to TRBD1. CDR1 and CDR2 from the germline V gene are LGHDT and YNNKEL (reference sequence). Trimming cost V 0 bases and J 4 bases; bases outside gene matches: 0. The CDR3 runs 14 residues. CDR3 in amino acids: CASSQEGQGETQYF. CDR3 nucleotide sequence: TGTGCCAGCAGCCAAGAGGGACAGGGAGAGACCCAGTACTTC.

This clonotype showed up many times. J is TRBJ2-1 and V is TRBV20-1, with 13 bases that match TRBD2. The CDR3 has 15 amino acids. Germline lookup yields CDR1 DFQATT and CDR2 SNEGSKA (reference sequence). The junction had 6 bases not matched to a gene; V was cut back by 3 bases and J by 7 bases. The CDR3 region is CSASSGTSGENEQFF. In DNA form, the CDR3 reads TGCAGTGCTAGTTCCGGGACTAGCGGGGAGAATGAGCAGTTCTTC.

In its sample, this clonotype was seen many times. The chain uses TRBV15 and TRBJ1-1; the match to TRBD1 covers 7 bases. Germline CDR1 is LNHNV and CDR2 is YYDKDF (reference sequence). The CDR3 runs 16 residues. The V gene end was trimmed by 5 bases and the J gene end by 4 bases; junction bases not matched to a gene: 13. Here the CDR3 reads CATSGEGAGLTTEAFF. The CDR3, as DNA: TGTGCCACCAGCGGCGAGGGGGCGGGGCTGACCACTGAAGCTTTCTTT.

This clonotype has ten or more counts. This rearrangement joins TRBV19 to TRBJ1-2; no clear D. The CDR3 sequence is 14 residues long. Germline V gives CDR1 LNHDA, CDR2 SQIVND (reference sequence). Trimming removed 6 bases at V and 4 bases at J, with 15 bases between. The CDR3: CASRTPGLGYGYTF. DNA for the CDR3: TGTGCCAGTAGGACCCCCGGGCTCGGCTATGGCTACACCTTC. The whole variable domain, remainder taken from reference TRBV19 and TRBJ1-2, is DGGITQSPKYLFRKEGQNVTLSCEQNLNHDAMYWYRQDPGQGLRLIYYSQIVNDFQKGDIAEGYSVSREKKESFPLTVTSAQKNPTAFYLCASRTPGLGYGYTFGSGTRLTVV.

The table lists this clonotype with many counts. J is TRBJ1-2 and V is TRBV11-3; TRBD1 agrees at 7 bases. The CDR3 runs 12 residues. The V gene's germline CDR1 is SGHNT and CDR2 YENEEA. Trimming at V came to 5 bases and at J to 5 bases, leaving 2 bases not matched to a gene. The CDR3 loop is CASSEQGYGYTF. Written as DNA, the CDR3 is TGTGCCAGCAGCGAACAGGGGTATGGCTACACCTTC. Looking up the rest from reference TRBV11-3 and TRBJ1-2 gives the full variable domain: EAGVVQSPRYKIIEKKQPVAFWCNPISGHNTLYWYLQNLGQGPELLIRYENEEAVDDSQLPKDRFSAERLKGVDSTLKIQPAELGDSAVYLCASSEQGYGYTFGSGTRLTVV.

V is TRBV19 and J is TRBJ1-4; 9 bases are shared with TRBD1. The CDR3 extends over 18 amino acids. Germline assignment: CDR1 LNHDA and CDR2 SQIVND (reference sequence). Trimming removed 11 bases from V and 8 bases from J; junction bases left unmatched: 24. The CDR3 DNA reads as TGTGCCTCTTACCCCCCCGGGACAGGGTGGGGGAGAGCCGAAAAACTGTTTTTT. It translates to CASYPPGTGWGRAEKLFF. The variable domain in full, with the rest retrieved from reference TRBV19 and TRBJ1-4, is DGGITQSPKYLFRKEGQNVTLSCEQNLNHDAMYWYRQDPGQGLRLIYYSQIVNDFQKGDIAEGYSVSREKKESFPLTVTSAQKNPTAFYLCASYPPGTGWGRAEKLFFGSGTQLSVL.

This clonotype was seen ten or more times. The chain recombines TRBV7-2 with TRBJ1-5, with a possible D match to TRBD1 (5 bases). Germline-derived CDR1 and CDR2 are SGHTA and FQGNSA. V lost 5 bases, J lost 0 bases, and 17 bases lay in between. The CDR3 contains 17 residues. The CDR3, as DNA: TGTGCCAGCAGCCACGTAGGGACCCAGGCTAGCAATCAGCCCCAGCATTTT. It yields the protein CASSHVGTQASNQPQHF.

There are many counts of this clonotype. V usage is TRBV20-1 and J usage is TRBJ2-1, with 10 bases aligning to TRBD2. Germline assignment: CDR1 DFQATT and CDR2 SNEGSKA (reference sequence). The CDR3 length is 12 residues. J was trimmed by 5 bases and V by 7 bases; bases with no gene match: 2. DNA for the CDR3: TGCAGTGTTGGACTAGCGGACAATGAGCAGTTCTTC. Its protein is CSVGLADNEQFF.

The sample holds a few counts of this clonotype. A much bigger clone sits one base away, suggesting this may be a read error. The chain carries TRBV7-9 and TRBJ2-7; 13 bases map to TRBD2. Germline CDR1 and CDR2: SEHNR and FQNEAQ (reference sequence). The CDR3 spans 18 residues. J was trimmed by 1 base and V by 7 bases; bases with no gene match: 13. The CDR3 sequence: CASNTSGGTSGISYEQYF. The CDR3, as DNA: TGTGCCAGCAACACCTCGGGGGGGACTAGCGGGATTTCCTACGAGCAGTACTTC.

This clonotype occurred many times. The chain recombines TRBV7-6 with TRBJ2-1; 9 bases line up with TRBD2. CDR1 SGHVS and CDR2 FNYEAQ come from the germline V gene. CDR3 length: 15 amino acids. After removal of 5 bases from V and 1 base from J, the junction contained 3 bases not matched to a gene. In nucleotides, the CDR3 is TGTGCCAGCAGCCAAAGCGGGGGGTCCTACAATGAGCAGTTCTTC. This codes for CASSQSGGSYNEQFF.